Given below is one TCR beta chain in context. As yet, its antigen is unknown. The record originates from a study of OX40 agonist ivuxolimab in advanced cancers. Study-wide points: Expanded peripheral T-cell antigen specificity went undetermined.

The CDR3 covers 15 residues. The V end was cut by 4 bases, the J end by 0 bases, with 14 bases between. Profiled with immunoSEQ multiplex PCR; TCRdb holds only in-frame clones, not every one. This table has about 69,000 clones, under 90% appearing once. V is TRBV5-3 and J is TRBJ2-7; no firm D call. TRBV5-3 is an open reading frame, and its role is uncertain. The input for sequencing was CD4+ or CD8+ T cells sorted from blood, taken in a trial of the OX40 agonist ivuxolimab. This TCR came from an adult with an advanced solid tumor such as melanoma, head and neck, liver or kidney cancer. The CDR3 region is CARSLRLGDSYEQYF. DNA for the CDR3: TGTGCCAGAAGCCTCAGGCTAGGAGACTCCTACGAGCAGTACTTC.